What follows is one TCR beta chain and its context. Its target is unknown. The read ends 3 residues early relative to the CDR3; the germline J gene fills the gap. This sample was taken from a study of T cell clonality in common variable immunodeficiency. Method: immunoSEQ multiplex PCR; TCRdb's copy keeps in-frame clones and lacks some. Its table lists some 16,000 clones. Findings of the study overall: Reportedly, TCR beta sequences from common variable immunodeficiency showed fewer deletions and N-nucleotide insertions.

J lost 1 base, V lost 6 bases, and 5 bases had no gene match. The CDR3 runs 14 residues. Germline V CDR1 and CDR2: KGHSH, LQKENI. The sequenced sample consisted of peripheral blood mononuclear cells. The genes are TRBV18 and TRBJ1-1, with 7 bases aligning to TRBD1. The clonotype comes from a human donor with common variable immunodeficiency. The sequenced part of the CDR3 DNA is TGTGCCAGCTCGTTAGGGACAGAGAACACTGAA. Amino acid sequence: CASSLGTENTE. The whole CDR3 region reads CASSLGTENTEAFF. The entire variable domain, with the rest obtained from reference TRBV18 and TRBJ1-1, is as follows: NAGVMQNPRHLVRRRGQEARLRCSPMKGHSHVYWYRQLPEEGLKFMVYLQKENIIDESGMPKERFSAEFPKEGPSILRIQQVVRGDSAAYFCASSLGTENTEAFFGQGTRLTVV.